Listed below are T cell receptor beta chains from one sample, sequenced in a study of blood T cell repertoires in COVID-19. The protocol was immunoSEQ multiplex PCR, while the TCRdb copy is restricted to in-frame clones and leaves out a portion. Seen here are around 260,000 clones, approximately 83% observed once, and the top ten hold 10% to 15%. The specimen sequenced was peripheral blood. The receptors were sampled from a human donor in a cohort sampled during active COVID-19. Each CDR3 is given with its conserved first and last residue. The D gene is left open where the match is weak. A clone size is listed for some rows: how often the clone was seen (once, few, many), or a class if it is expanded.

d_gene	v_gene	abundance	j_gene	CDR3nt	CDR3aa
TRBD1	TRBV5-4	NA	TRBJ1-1	TGTGCCAGCAGCGGCGGGGACAGGGGCCCTGCAGGCACTGAAGCTTTCTTT	CASSGGDRGPAGTEAFF
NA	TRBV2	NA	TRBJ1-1	TGTGCCAGCAGTGTCGCAGTCATGAACACTGAAGCTTTCTTT	CASSVAVMNTEAFF
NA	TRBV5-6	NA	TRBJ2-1	TGTGCCAGCAGCGCGGGATTAAACAATGAGCAGTTCTTC	CASSAGLNNEQFF
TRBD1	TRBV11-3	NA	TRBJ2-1	TGTGCCAGCAGCCCAGGGACAGGGCGGAATGAGCAGTTCTTC	CASSPGTGRNEQFF
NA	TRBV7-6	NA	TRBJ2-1	TGTGCCAGCAGCTTAAGGGGGATCGGGACGCCAAACAATGAGCAGTTCTTC	CASSLRGIGTPNNEQFF
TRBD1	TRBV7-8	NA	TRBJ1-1	TGTGCCAGCAGCCTAACGACAGGGGGCTACACTGAAGCTTTCTTT	CASSLTTGGYTEAFF
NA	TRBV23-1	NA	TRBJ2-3	TGCGCCAGCAGTCTACTAGGAAGGACTACGCAGTATTTT	CASSLLGRTTQYF
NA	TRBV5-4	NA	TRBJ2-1	TGTGCCAGCAGCTCTGACAGTGAGCAGTTCTTC	CASSSDSEQFF
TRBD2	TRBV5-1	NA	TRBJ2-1	TGCGCCAGCAGCCCGGGACTAGCGGACAATGAGCAGTTCTTC	CASSPGLADNEQFF
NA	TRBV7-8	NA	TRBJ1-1	TGTGCCAGCAGCTTAGCAGAGGCGTTTATGAACACTGAAGCTTTCTTT	CASSLAEAFMNTEAFF
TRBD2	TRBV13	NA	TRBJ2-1	TGTGCCAGCAGCCCCGGACTAGCGGGCCTCAATGAGCAGTTCTTC	CASSPGLAGLNEQFF
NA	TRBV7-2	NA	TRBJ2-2	TGTGCCAGCAGCTTAAGCGGAGGAATGTACGGGGAGCTGTTTTTT	CASSLSGGMYGELFF
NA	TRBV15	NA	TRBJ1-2	TGTGCCACCAGCACTTCTTCGGGGAGGAGAACCTATGGCTACACCTTC	CATSTSSGRRTYGYTF
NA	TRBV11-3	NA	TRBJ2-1	TGTGCCAGCAGCTCCTCGAGGAGCACCTACAATGAGCAGTTCTTC	CASSSSRSTYNEQFF
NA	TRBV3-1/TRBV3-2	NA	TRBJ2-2	TGTGCCAGCCAGGGGATCACCGGGGAGCTGTTTTTT	CASQGITGELFF
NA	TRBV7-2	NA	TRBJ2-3	TGTGCCAGCAGCTCTCAGAGCGGGCTTGGCACAGATACGCAGTATTTT	CASSSQSGLGTDTQYF
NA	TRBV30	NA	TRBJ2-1	TGTGCCTGGAGCTCTGCGGGATGGGCTCGCGGCGAGCAGTTCTTC	CAWSSAGWARGEQFF
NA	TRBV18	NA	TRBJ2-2	TGTGCCAGCTCAATCTCAGGGTCCGGGGAGCTGTTTTTT	CASSISGSGELFF
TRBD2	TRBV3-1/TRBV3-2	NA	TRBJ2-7	TGTGCCAGCAGCGCGACTAGCGGGAGTTACGAGCAGTACTTC	CASSATSGSYEQYF
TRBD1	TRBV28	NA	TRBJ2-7	TGTGCCAGCAAGAGTAGGCGGAAAGGGGGCCTCATCGTGGAACAGTACTTC	CASKSRRKGGLIVEQYF
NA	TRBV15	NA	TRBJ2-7	TGTGCCACCAGCAGTTCGGACGAGCAGTACTTC	CATSSSDEQYF
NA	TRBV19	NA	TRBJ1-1	TGTGCCAGTAGTATATCATACACAGTGAACACTGAAGCTTTCTTT	CASSISYTVNTEAFF
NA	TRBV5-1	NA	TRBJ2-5	TGCGCCAGCAGCTTGGACAGTAGAGAGACCCAGTACTTC	CASSLDSRETQYF
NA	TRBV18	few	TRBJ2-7	TGTGCCAGCTCAGGCGACAGCTACGAGCAGTACTTC	CASSGDSYEQYF
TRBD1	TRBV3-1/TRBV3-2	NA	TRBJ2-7	TGTGCCAGCAGCCTGGGACAGGGTATCTACGAGCAGTACTTC	CASSLGQGIYEQYF
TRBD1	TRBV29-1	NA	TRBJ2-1	TGCAGCGTTGAGGCAGGGGGCAATGAGCAGTTCTTC	CSVEAGGNEQFF
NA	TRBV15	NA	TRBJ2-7	TGTGCCACCAGCAGAATGCGTACGGTGTTCTACGAGCAGTACTTC	CATSRMRTVFYEQYF
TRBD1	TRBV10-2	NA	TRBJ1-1	TGCGCCAGCAAGGGGGCTGGGAACACTGAAGCTTTCTTT	CASKGAGNTEAFF
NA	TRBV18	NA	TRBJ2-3	TGTGCCAGCTCACCAAGGTCACAGTCAGCAGATACGCAGTATTTT	CASSPRSQSADTQYF
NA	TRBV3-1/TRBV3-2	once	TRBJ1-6	TGTGCCAGCAGCCAAGTATCCCGGGGATCACCCCTCCACTTT	CASSQVSRGSPLHF
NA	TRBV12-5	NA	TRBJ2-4	TGTGCTAGTGGTAAACAGGGTTTTAGGGACATTCAGTACTTC	CASGKQGFRDIQYF
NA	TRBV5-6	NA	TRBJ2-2	TGTGCCAGCGGCAGGCCGAACACCGGGGAGCTGTTTTTT	CASGRPNTGELFF
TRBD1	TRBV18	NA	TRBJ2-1	TGTGCCAGCTCACCCACCTTGGGGACAGGCAACAATGAGCAGTTCTTC	CASSPTLGTGNNEQFF
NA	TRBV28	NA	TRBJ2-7	TGTGCCAGCAACAAATCGCCGGGACAAGGAAAGATCCAGTACTTC	CASNKSPGQGKIQYF
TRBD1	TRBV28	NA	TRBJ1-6	TGTGCCAGCAGAGAAAGGGACAGGCCTAATTCACCCCTCCACTTT	CASRERDRPNSPLHF
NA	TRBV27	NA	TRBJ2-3	TGTGCCAGCAGTTCCGACATCTCAGGGTCCACAGATACGCAGTATTTT	CASSSDISGSTDTQYF